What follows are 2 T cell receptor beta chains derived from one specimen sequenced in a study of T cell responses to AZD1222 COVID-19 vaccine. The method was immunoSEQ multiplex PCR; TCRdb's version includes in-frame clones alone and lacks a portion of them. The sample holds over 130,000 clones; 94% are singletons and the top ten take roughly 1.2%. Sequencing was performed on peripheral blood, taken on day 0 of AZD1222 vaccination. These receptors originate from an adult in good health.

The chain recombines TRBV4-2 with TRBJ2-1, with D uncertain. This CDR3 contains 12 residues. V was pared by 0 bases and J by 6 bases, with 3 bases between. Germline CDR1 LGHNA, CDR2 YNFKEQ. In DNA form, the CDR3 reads TGTGCCAGCAGCCAAGATGGCAATGAGCAGTTCTTC. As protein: CASSQDGNEQFF.

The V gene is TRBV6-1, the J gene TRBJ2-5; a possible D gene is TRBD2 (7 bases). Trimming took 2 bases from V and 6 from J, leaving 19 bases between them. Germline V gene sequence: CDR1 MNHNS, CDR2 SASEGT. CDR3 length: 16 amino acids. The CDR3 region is CASSETGGRAGKTQYF. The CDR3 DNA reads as TGTGCCAGCAGTGAAACGGGGGGCAGGGCAGGGAAGACCCAGTACTTC.